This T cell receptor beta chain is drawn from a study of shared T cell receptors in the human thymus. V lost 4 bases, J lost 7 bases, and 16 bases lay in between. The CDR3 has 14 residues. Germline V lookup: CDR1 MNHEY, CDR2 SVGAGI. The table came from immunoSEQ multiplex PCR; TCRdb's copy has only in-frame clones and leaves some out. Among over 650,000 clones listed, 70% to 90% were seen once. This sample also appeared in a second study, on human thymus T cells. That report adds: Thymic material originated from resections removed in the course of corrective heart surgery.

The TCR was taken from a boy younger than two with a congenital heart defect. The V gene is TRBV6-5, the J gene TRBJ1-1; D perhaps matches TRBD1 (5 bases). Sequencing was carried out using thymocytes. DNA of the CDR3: TGTGCCAGCAGTTCTATCCCGGGGGGTTATGAAGCTTTCTTT. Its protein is CASSSIPGGYEAFF.